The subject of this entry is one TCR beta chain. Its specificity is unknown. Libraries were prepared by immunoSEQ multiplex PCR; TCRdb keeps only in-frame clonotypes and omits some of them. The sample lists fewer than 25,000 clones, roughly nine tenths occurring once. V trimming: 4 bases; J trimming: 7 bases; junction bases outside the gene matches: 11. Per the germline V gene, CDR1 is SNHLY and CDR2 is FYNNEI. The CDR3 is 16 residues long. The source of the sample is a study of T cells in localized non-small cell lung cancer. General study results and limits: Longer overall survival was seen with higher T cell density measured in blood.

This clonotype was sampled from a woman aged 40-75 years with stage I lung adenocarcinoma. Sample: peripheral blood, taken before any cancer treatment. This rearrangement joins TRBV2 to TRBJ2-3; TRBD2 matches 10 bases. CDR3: CASSGSGLAVSNTQYF. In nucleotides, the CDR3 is TGTGCCAGCAGTGGTTCCGGACTAGCGGTCTCCAATACGCAGTATTTT.